Presented here are 30 T cell receptor beta chains from one specimen sequenced in a study of cytomegalovirus exposure and HLA in healthy donors. PCR used 60 Vbeta primers and 13 Jbeta primers. Method: immunoSEQ multiplex PCR; TCRdb's copy keeps in-frame clones and lacks some. The sample has 150,000 to 200,000 clones, roughly 76% seen once. Sequencing used PBMCs. These receptors came from a woman aged 45-65 years in good health and CMV-seronegative.

This clone was seen only once. The chain couples TRBV5-6 to TRBJ2-7; a weak D match, TRBD1 (5 bases). Trimming pared 0 bases from V and 6 bases from J, leaving 13 bases between. The CDR3 has 14 amino acids. Germline loops: CDR1 SGHDT, CDR2 YYEEEE. CDR3 nucleotide sequence: TGTGCCAGCAGCTTGGGGTTCAGGGAAGGCGAGCAGTACTTC. Its translation: CASSLGFREGEQYF. Based on the CDR3 plus reference TRBV5-6 and TRBJ2-7, the full variable domain is DAGVTQSPTHLIKTRGQQVTLRCSPKSGHDTVSWYQQALGQGPQFIFQYYEEEERQRGNFPDRFSGHQFPNYSSELNVNALLLGDSALYLCASSLGFREGEQYFGPGTRLTVT.

This chain links TRBV7-8 with TRBJ1-6; D perhaps matches TRBD1 (5 bases). V lost 1 base, J lost 8 bases, and 9 bases lay in between. Germline loops: CDR1 SGHVS, CDR2 FQNEAQ. The CDR3 covers 14 residues. CDR3 coding DNA: TGTGCCAGCAGCTTAGGACAGAATTATTCACCCCTCCACTTT. Amino acid sequence: CASSLGQNYSPLHF. The whole variable domain, filled in from reference TRBV7-8 and TRBJ1-6, reads GAGVSQSPRYKVAKRGQDVALRCDPISGHVSLFWYQQALGQGPEFLTYFQNEAQLDKSGLPSDRFFAERPEGSVSTLKIQRTQQEDSAVYLCASSLGQNYSPLHFGNGTRLTVT.

The J gene is TRBJ1-3, the V gene TRBV6-1, with D perhaps matching TRBD1 (6 bases). Germline loops: CDR1 MNHNS, CDR2 SASEGT. This CDR3 contains 15 residues. Trimming removed 7 bases from V and 4 bases from J, with 17 bases in between. The chain's CDR3 is CASTRLQGNGNTIYF. CDR3 DNA: TGTGCCAGCACCAGGTTACAGGGTAACGGAAACACCATATATTTT.

This clone has only a few counts. J is TRBJ1-2 and V is TRBV7-2; D is possibly TRBD1 (5 bases). The CDR3 loop spans 14 amino acids. Trimming took 0 bases from V and 3 from J, leaving 8 bases between them. Germline V gives CDR1 SGHTA, CDR2 FQGNSA. CDR3 sequence (DNA): TGTGCCAGCAGCTTAGCTGGAGGGGACTATGGCTACACCTTC. Translating it yields CASSLAGGDYGYTF.

The chain couples TRBV2 to TRBJ2-7; 7 positions agree with TRBD2. The V gene's germline CDR1 is SNHLY and CDR2 FYNNEI. The CDR3 extends over 13 amino acids. Losses at the gene ends were 4 bases for V and 2 bases for J; bases not matched to a gene: 2. The CDR3 region is CASSATSPYEQYF. CDR3 DNA: TGTGCCAGCAGTGCGACTAGCCCCTACGAGCAGTACTTC. The full variable domain, completed using reference TRBV2 and TRBJ2-7, is EPEVTQTPSHQVTQMGQEVILRCVPISNHLYFYWYRQILGQKVEFLVSFYNNEISEKSEIFDDQFSVERPDGSNFTLKIRSTKLEDSAMYFCASSATSPYEQYFGPGTRLTVT.

The V and J genes are TRBV27 and TRBJ2-7, with D perhaps TRBD1 (5 bases). The CDR3 loop spans 15 amino acids. The germline V gene has CDR1 MNHEY and CDR2 SMNVEV (reference sequence). The ends were cut back, 3 bases at V and 2 bases at J, with 14 bases in the middle. CDR3 bases: TGTGCCAGCAGTTTGCGCCAGGGCCGTCCCTACGAGCAGTACTTC. Translation gives CASSLRQGRPYEQYF.

The V call is TRBV7-2, the J call TRBJ2-5; tentative D call: TRBD1 (6 bases). The J call is in doubt because the DNA end fits TRBJ2-7 better. Germline V gene data show CDR1 as SGHTA and CDR2 as FQGNSA. The CDR3 has 14 amino acids. The CDR3 region is CASSRDKGSYEQYF. The CDR3 DNA reads as TGTGCCAGCAGCCGGGACAAAGGATCCTACGAGCAGTACTTC.

The chain joins TRBV6-4 to TRBJ2-3; TRBD1 aligns across 7 bases. CDR1 and CDR2 from the germline V gene are MRHNA and SNTAGT. This CDR3 spans 14 amino acids. V shed 6 bases and J 2 bases; nucleotides not matched to a gene: 5. This CDR3 reads CASSIGGNTDTQYF. The CDR3 coding sequence is TGTGCCAGCAGCATAGGGGGCAACACAGATACGCAGTATTTT.

The chain uses TRBV2 and TRBJ2-7, with TRBD2 matching over 10 bases. Germline CDR1 is SNHLY and CDR2 is FYNNEI. After removal of 0 bases from V and 6 bases from J, the junction contained 5 bases not matched to a gene. The CDR3 spans 15 residues. The CDR3 reads CASSEARAGGSEQYF. The CDR3 DNA is TGTGCCAGCAGTGAAGCGAGAGCGGGGGGGAGCGAGCAGTACTTC.

V and J are TRBV2 and TRBJ1-5; D uncertain. The V and J ends lost 4 bases and 10 bases respectively, with 14 bases between them. There are 13 residues in the CDR3. Germline V gene sequence: CDR1 SNHLY, CDR2 FYNNEI. CDR3 in amino acids: CASSASELSPQHF. DNA for the CDR3: TGTGCCAGCAGTGCTAGTGAGCTATCTCCCCAGCATTTT.

The CDR3 DNA reads as TGTGCCAGCAGTTCCTACAGGGAGACCTACGAGCAGTACTTC. It translates to CASSSYRETYEQYF. The chain has TRBV27 and TRBJ2-7, with TRBD1 as a possible D gene (6 bases). CDR1 and CDR2 (germline): MNHEY, SMNVEV (reference sequence). CDR3 size: 14 residues. Deletions cut 4 bases from V and 2 bases from J, with 12 bases between.

The chain joins TRBV27 to TRBJ2-5; D is perhaps TRBD1 (6 bases). CDR3 length: 15 amino acids. With 6 bases removed from V and 4 bases from J, the gap between germline ends came to 18 bases. CDR1 and CDR2 (germline): MNHEY, SMNVEV (reference sequence). The CDR3 sequence is CASRGSLDSRETQYF. In DNA, the CDR3 is TGTGCCAGCAGGGGATCCTTGGACAGCCGAGAGACCCAGTACTTC.

This clone came up once. V gene TRBV9 combines with J gene TRBJ2-3; a possible D gene is TRBD2 (6 bases). The CDR3 runs 15 residues. Germline V gene lookup returns CDR1 SGDLS and CDR2 YYNGEE. V lost 0 bases and J lost 1, with 9 bases in between. In DNA form, the CDR3 reads TGTGCCAGCAGCGTAGGTTCTAGCGGCACAGATACGCAGTATTTT. Protein: CASSVGSSGTDTQYF.

The CDR3 DNA sequence: TGCGCCAGCAGCGGATCCGGGACTAGCGGGTTCTACGAGCAGTACTTC. Its translation: CASSGSGTSGFYEQYF. The rearrangement joins TRBV5-1 to TRBJ2-7; TRBD2 matches 12 bases. Trimming took 4 bases from V and 3 from J; bases not matched to a gene: 8. The length of the CDR3 is 16 residues. The germline gives CDR1 SGHRS, CDR2 YFSETQ.

In its sample, this clone was seen once. The genes are TRBV10-3 and TRBJ1-6; 11 positions match TRBD1. This CDR3 contains 16 residues. Trimming took 4 bases from V and 7 from J; bases not matched to a gene: 6. CDR1 ENHRY and CDR2 SYGVKD come from the germline V gene. CDR3 coding DNA: TGTGCCATCAGTGCCGGGACAGGGGGTTTGAATTCACCCCTCCACTTT. It yields the protein CAISAGTGGLNSPLHF.

The rearrangement joins TRBV4-2 to TRBJ1-1, with TRBD1 as a possible D gene (6 bases). Germline CDR1 reads LGHNA; CDR2 reads YNFKEQ. V was trimmed by 1 base and J by 4 bases, leaving 16 bases between them. The CDR3 sequence is 16 residues long. CDR3 DNA sequence: TGTGCCAGCAGCCAAGGCATCCAGGGGATGATCACTGAAGCTTTCTTT. The encoded protein is CASSQGIQGMITEAFF.

The rearrangement links TRBV7-9 to TRBJ2-7; D might be TRBD1 (6 bases). CDR1 and CDR2 (germline): SEHNR, FQNEAQ (reference sequence). CDR3 length: 14 amino acids. Trimming pared 5 bases from V and 5 bases from J, leaving 16 bases between. CDR3 DNA: TGTGCCAGCAGCCCAGGGACACTTTGGGACGAGCAGTACTTC. This sequence encodes CASSPGTLWDEQYF.

This chain joins TRBV2 and TRBJ1-6; weak D call: TRBD1 (5 bases). CDR1 is SNHLY and CDR2 is FYNNEI in the germline V gene. The CDR3 consists of 14 residues. V gave up 1 base and J gave up 10 bases, with 11 bases separating them. The CDR3 region is CASSEVEGRSPLHF. CDR3 nucleotide sequence: TGTGCCAGCAGTGAAGTAGAGGGGAGGTCACCCCTCCACTTT.

This clone is a singleton in its sample. V usage is TRBV6-5 and J usage is TRBJ1-2; 7 nucleotides line up with TRBD1. J gave up 2 bases and V 6 bases, and 3 bases lay outside the gene matches. CDR1 is MNHEY, CDR2 SVGAGI, per germline. This CDR3 region has 13 residues. CDR3 coding DNA: TGTGCCAGCAGGCGACAGGGAAACTATGGCTACACCTTC. Translating gives CASRRQGNYGYTF.

This rearrangement joins TRBV28 to TRBJ2-7; 7 positions agree with TRBD2. Germline assignment: CDR1 MDHEN and CDR2 SYDVKM. The length of the CDR3 is 13 residues. J lost 5 bases, V lost 5 bases, and 6 bases had no gene match. CDR3 residues: CASSPPGGHEQYF. The CDR3 DNA is TGTGCCAGCAGTCCCCCGGGAGGCCACGAGCAGTACTTC.

The genes are TRBV7-9 and TRBJ2-2; 9 nucleotides align to TRBD1. The CDR3 loop spans 14 amino acids. Germline CDR1 reads SEHNR; CDR2 reads FQNEAQ (reference sequence). The J segment lost 5 bases and the V segment lost 7 bases, leaving 5 bases of the junction unmatched. The CDR3: CASTSGTGTGELFF. The CDR3 coding sequence is TGTGCCAGCACCTCGGGGACAGGGACCGGGGAGCTGTTTTTT.

The chain uses TRBV11-2 and TRBJ1-1; the D is unclear. CDR3 length: 11 residues. CDR1 SGHAT and CDR2 FQNNGV come from the germline V gene. V lost 3 bases and J lost 8, with 7 bases in between. CDR3 DNA sequence: TGTGCCAGCAGCTTGACCAGGGAAGCTTTCTTT. Encoded protein: CASSLTREAFF.

For the CDR3, the DNA is TGTGCCAGCAGCTTAATCTTAGCCCCGGAGTATGGCTACACCTTC. This codes for CASSLILAPEYGYTF. V and J are TRBV7-2 and TRBJ1-2; D uncertain. Germline values: CDR1 SGHTA, CDR2 FQGNSA. Trimming pared 2 bases from V and 5 bases from J, leaving 15 bases between. The CDR3 length is 15 residues.

V and J are TRBV27 and TRBJ2-7; no reliable D call. Per the germline V gene, CDR1 is MNHEY and CDR2 is SMNVEV (reference sequence). The CDR3 is 14 amino acids. The ends were cut back, 6 bases at V and 2 bases at J, with 14 bases in the middle. The DNA of the CDR3 is TGTGCCAGCAGCCCCTCGGAGTACCCCTACGAGCAGTACTTC. Protein: CASSPSEYPYEQYF.

A few counts support this clone. The chain joins TRBV2 to TRBJ1-4, with D possibly TRBD1 on 5 matching bases. Trimming stripped 1 base from V and 8 bases from J, with 14 bases between. This CDR3 has 15 amino acids. The germline CDR1 and CDR2 sequences are SNHLY and FYNNEI. This CDR3 is CASSEGNQGLEKLFF. The CDR3 DNA follows: TGTGCCAGCAGTGAAGGGAATCAGGGACTCGAAAAACTGTTTTTT.

The V gene is TRBV2, the J gene TRBJ1-5, with D possibly being TRBD1 (5 bases). V dropped 5 bases and J dropped 0 bases, with 14 bases sitting between them. Germline V lookup: CDR1 SNHLY, CDR2 FYNNEI. This CDR3 spans 16 amino acids. The CDR3: CASSIDSVNSNQPQHF. The CDR3 DNA follows: TGTGCCAGCAGTATCGACAGCGTTAATAGCAATCAGCCCCAGCATTTT.

J is TRBJ2-1 and V is TRBV5-1; 8 bases match TRBD2. Germline trimming cut 3 bases from V and 5 bases from J; bases unmatched to any gene: 7. This CDR3 has 15 amino acids. The germline CDR1 and CDR2 sequences are SGHRS and YFSETQ. The CDR3 DNA sequence: TGCGCCAGCAGCTCCCGGGGGGGGGCCAACAATGAGCAGTTCTTC. Amino acids: CASSSRGGANNEQFF.

This clone was detected once. The rearrangement joins TRBV6-1 to TRBJ2-1; no definite D call. The CDR3 is 14 amino acids. Germline CDR1 MNHNS, CDR2 SASEGT. V lost 2 bases, J lost 4 bases, and 9 bases lay in between. CDR3 nucleotides: TGTGCCAGCAGTGAAACAGCCTCTTACAATGAGCAGTTCTTC. It specifies CASSETASYNEQFF.

The chain combines TRBV29-1 with TRBJ1-2; D unresolved. The germline V gene encodes CDR1 SQVTM and CDR2 ANQGSEA. The ends were cut back, 7 bases at V and 3 bases at J, with 12 bases in the middle. The CDR3 is 12 amino acids. CDR3 nucleotide sequence: TGCAGCGGTAGCGACGGGGACTATGGCTACACCTTC. Amino acids: CSGSDGDYGYTF.

Only one count was recorded for this clone. V is TRBV5-1 and J is TRBJ2-7, with TRBD2 identical over 10 bases. This CDR3 comprises 16 residues. The trim removed 4 bases at V and 0 bases at J, leaving 7 bases unmatched. Per germline, CDR1 SGHRS and CDR2 YFSETQ. The CDR3 is CASSVQLAGSSYEQYF. The CDR3 region has the DNA TGCGCCAGCAGCGTACAACTAGCGGGGAGCTCCTACGAGCAGTACTTC.